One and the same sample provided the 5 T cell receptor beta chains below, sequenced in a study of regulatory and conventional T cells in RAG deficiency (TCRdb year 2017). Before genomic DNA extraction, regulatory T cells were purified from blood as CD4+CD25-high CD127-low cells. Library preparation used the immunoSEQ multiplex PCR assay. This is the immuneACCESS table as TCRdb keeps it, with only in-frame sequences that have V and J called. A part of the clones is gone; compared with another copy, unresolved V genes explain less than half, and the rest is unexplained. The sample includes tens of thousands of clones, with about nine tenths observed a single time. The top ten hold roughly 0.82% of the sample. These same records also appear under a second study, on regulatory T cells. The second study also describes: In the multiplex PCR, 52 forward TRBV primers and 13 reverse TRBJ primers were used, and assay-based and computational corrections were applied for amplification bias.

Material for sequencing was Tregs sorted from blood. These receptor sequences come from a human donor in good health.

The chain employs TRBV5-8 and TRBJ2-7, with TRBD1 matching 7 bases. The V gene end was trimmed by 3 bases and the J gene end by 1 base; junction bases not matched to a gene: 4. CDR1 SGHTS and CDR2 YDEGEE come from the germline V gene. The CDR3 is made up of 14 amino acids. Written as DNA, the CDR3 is TGTGCCAGCAGCTCCGGACAGGTGTCCTACGAGCAGTACTTC. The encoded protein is CASSSGQVSYEQYF.

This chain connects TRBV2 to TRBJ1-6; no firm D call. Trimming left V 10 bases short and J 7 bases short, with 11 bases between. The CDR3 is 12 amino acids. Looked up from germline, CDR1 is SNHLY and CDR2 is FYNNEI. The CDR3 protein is CANGPINSPLHF. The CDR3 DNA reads TGTGCCAACGGCCCTATCAATTCACCCCTCCACTTT.

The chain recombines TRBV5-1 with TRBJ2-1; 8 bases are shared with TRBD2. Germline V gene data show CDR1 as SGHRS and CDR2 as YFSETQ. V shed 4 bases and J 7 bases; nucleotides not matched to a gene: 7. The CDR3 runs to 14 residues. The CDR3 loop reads CASSTGTSVNEQFF. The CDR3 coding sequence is TGCGCCAGCAGCACCGGGACTAGTGTAAATGAGCAGTTCTTC. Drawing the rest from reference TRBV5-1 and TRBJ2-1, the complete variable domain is KAGVTQTPRYLIKTRGQQVTLSCSPISGHRSVSWYQQTPGQGLQFLFEYFSETQRNKGNFPGRFSGRQFSNSRSEMNVSTLELGDSALYLCASSTGTSVNEQFFGPGTRLTVL.

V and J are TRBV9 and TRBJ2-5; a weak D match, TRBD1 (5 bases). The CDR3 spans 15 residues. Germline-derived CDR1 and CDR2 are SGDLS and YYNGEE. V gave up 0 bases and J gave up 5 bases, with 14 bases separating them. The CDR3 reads CASSVEAGWVETQYF. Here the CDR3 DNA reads TGTGCCAGCAGCGTAGAGGCAGGGTGGGTTGAGACCCAGTACTTC.

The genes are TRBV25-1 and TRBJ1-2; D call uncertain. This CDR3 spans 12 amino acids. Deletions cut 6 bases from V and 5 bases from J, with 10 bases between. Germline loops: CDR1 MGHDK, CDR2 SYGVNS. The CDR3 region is CASRNGVYGYTF. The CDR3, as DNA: TGTGCCAGCAGGAATGGGGTTTATGGCTACACCTTC.